This T cell receptor (beta chain) is drawn from a study of control samples from healthy donors and cancer patients. From germline, CDR1 is SGHRS and CDR2 YFSETQ. The CDR3 covers 15 residues. V shed 4 bases and J 2 bases; nucleotides not matched to a gene: 8. Some clones are missing from TCRdb's copy, which holds only in-frame ones; the method was immunoSEQ multiplex PCR. Of fewer than 95,000 clones listed, around 86% were seen once; the top ten hold around 1.3%. This clone was counted at least ten times. Sequenced input: blood. This chain links TRBV5-1 with TRBJ2-5; 7 positions match TRBD1. The sequence came from a woman in her 50s in good health. CDR3 nucleotide sequence: TGCGCCAGCAGCCGGTATGGACAGGAACAAGAGACCCAGTACTTC. Its translation is CASSRYGQEQETQYF. Variable domain in full (rest from reference TRBV5-1 and TRBJ2-5): KAGVTQTPRYLIKTRGQQVTLSCSPISGHRSVSWYQQTPGQGLQFLFEYFSETQRNKGNFPGRFSGRQFSNSRSEMNVSTLELGDSALYLCASSRYGQEQETQYFGPGTRLLVL.